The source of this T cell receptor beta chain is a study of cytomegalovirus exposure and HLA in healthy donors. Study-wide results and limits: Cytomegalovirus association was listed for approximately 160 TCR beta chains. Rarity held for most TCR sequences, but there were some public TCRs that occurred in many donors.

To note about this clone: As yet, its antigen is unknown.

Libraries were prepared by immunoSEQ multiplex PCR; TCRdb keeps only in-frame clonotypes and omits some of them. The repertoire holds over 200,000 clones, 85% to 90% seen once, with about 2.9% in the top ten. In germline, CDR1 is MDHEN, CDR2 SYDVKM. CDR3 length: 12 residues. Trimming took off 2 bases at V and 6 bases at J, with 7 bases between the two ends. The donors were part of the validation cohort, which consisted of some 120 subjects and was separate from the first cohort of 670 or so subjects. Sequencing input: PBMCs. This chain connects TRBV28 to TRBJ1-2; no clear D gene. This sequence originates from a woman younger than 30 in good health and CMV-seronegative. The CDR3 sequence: CASSLPGDGYTF. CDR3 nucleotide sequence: TGTGCCAGCAGTTTACCCGGGGATGGCTACACCTTC.